This entry concerns a single T cell receptor (beta chain). This entry belongs to a study of T cell repertoires in aging, cancer and after chemotherapy. TCR beta rearrangements were amplified from peripheral blood genomic DNA. TRB rearrangements spanning V, D and J were amplified using mixed TRB-A/B primers. MiXCR was run by TCRdb on the multiplex PCR reads, yielding one entry per CDR3 protein. This sample has around 9,000 distinct CDR3 sequences, with 35% to 45% found just once. Sequenced material: blood. This TCR derives from a human donor with a solid tumor.

CDR3 nucleotides: TGTGCCAGCAGCCCCCGCGAGGGTCGGAACACTGAAGCTTTCTTT. Its protein is CASSPREGRNTEAFF. The V and J genes are TRBV5-4 and TRBJ1-1, with D unresolved. Germline CDR1 reads SGHNT; CDR2 reads YYREEE (reference sequence). This CDR3 is built from 15 residues. V lost 4 bases and J 1 base, leaving 14 bases between the germline ends.